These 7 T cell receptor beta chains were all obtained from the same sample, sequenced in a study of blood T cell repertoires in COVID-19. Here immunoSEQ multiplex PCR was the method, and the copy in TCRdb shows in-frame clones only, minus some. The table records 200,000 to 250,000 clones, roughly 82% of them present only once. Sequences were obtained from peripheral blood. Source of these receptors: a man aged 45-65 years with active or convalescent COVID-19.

Here the CDR3 reads CATSDSHSGELFF. In DNA, the CDR3 is TGTGCCACCAGTGATTCCCACTCCGGGGAGCTGTTTTTT. The rearrangement uses TRBV24-1 and TRBJ2-2; D call uncertain. The V gene lost 2 bases and the J gene lost 6 bases, with 6 bases spanning the gap. Per germline, CDR1 KGHDR and CDR2 SFDVKD. CDR3 size: 13 residues.

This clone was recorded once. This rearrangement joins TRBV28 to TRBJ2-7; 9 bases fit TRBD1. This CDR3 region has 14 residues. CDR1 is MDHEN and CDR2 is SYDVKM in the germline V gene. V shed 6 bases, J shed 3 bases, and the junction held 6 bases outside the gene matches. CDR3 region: CASSPGDRDYEQYF. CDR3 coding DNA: TGTGCCAGCAGCCCAGGGGACAGGGACTACGAGCAGTACTTC.

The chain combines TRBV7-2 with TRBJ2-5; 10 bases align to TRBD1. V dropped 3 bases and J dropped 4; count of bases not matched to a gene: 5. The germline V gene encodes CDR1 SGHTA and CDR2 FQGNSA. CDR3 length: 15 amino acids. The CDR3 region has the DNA TGTGCCAGCAGCTTCCAGACAGGGGGCAGAGAGACCCAGTACTTC. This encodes CASSFQTGGRETQYF.

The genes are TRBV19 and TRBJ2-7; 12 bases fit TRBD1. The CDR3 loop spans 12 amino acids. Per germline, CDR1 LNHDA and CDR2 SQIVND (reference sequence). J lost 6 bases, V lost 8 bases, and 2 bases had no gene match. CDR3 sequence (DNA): TGTGCCAGTGGGACAGGGGGCGGCGAGCAGTACTTC. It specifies CASGTGGGEQYF.

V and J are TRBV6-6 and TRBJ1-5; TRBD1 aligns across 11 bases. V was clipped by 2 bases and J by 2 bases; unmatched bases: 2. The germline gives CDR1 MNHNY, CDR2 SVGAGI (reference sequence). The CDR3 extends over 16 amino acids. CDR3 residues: CASSYLGQGGNQPQHF. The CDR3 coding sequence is TGTGCCAGCAGTTACCTGGGACAGGGGGGCAATCAGCCCCAGCATTTT.

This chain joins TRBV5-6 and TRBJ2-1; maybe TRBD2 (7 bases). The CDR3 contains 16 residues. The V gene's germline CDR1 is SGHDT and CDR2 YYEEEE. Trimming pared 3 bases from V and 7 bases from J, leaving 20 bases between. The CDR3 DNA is TGTGCCAGCAGCTATTGGATCCAAGGGGGGGAAAATGAGCAGTTCTTC. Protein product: CASSYWIQGGENEQFF. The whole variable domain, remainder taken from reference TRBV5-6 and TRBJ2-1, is DAGVTQSPTHLIKTRGQQVTLRCSPKSGHDTVSWYQQALGQGPQFIFQYYEEEERQRGNFPDRFSGHQFPNYSSELNVNALLLGDSALYLCASSYWIQGGENEQFFGPGTRLTVL.

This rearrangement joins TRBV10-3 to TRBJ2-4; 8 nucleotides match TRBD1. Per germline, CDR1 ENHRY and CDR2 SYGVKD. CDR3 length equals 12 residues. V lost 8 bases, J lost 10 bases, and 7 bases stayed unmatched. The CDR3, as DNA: TGTGCCATCGGGACAGGAAGAGGTATTCAGTACTTC. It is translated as CAIGTGRGIQYF.